This section outlines one T cell receptor beta chain sequence together with its context. V was pared by 5 bases and J by 4 bases, with 6 bases of the junction left unmatched. The germline V gene has CDR1 MNHEY and CDR2 SMNVEV (reference sequence). The CDR3 is 14 amino acids. This record belongs to a study of cytomegalovirus exposure and HLA in healthy donors. PCR amplification relied on 60 Vbeta primers (plus 13 Jbeta primers). The table came from immunoSEQ multiplex PCR; TCRdb's copy has only in-frame clones and leaves some out. The sample contains over 100,000 clones, 76% of which appear only once. This TCR was sampled from a woman aged 45-65 years in good health and CMV-seropositive. Sample: PBMCs. The chain uses TRBV27 and TRBJ2-7; 9 bases match TRBD1. This CDR3 is CASSLRQGEYEQYF. Here the CDR3 DNA reads TGTGCCAGCAGTCTAAGACAGGGGGAGTACGAGCAGTACTTC.